The clone carrying this T cell receptor beta chain was seen many times. Its target is unknown. Read data end 3 residues before the CDR3 end; the end is taken from the germline J gene. This sample is drawn from a study of T cell clonality in common variable immunodeficiency. Regarding the study as a whole: CVID subjects showed higher TCRbeta clonality than healthy controls. Fewer deletions and N-nucleotide insertions were reportedly seen in common variable immunodeficiency TCR beta sequences.

The CDR3 extends over 12 amino acids. The V gene lost 10 bases and the J gene lost 7 bases, with 14 bases spanning the gap. From germline, CDR1 is SEHNR and CDR2 FQNEAQ (reference sequence). Reduced serum IgG, IgA and/or IgM plus specific antibody deficiency defined CVID. Both groups were predominantly of Caucasian heritage. The repertoire was sequenced with immunoSEQ multiplex PCR; TCRdb's copy has only in-frame clones and lacks some. The sample shows around 30,000 clones, none of them appearing just once. The chain joins TRBV7-9 to TRBJ2-1, with D tentatively TRBD1 or TRBD2 (5 bases each). The sequence was obtained from a human donor with common variable immunodeficiency. Material: peripheral blood mononuclear cells. The CDR3 is CATPGEGNEQFF. The CDR3 bases that were read are TGTGCCACACCTGGTGAGGGGAATGAG.